The 29 T cell receptor beta chains below come from one sample, sequenced in a study of T cell responses to AZD1222 COVID-19 vaccine. TCRdb's copy holds only in-frame clones and misses some; the assay was immunoSEQ multiplex PCR. Seen here are over 150,000 clones, approximately 93% observed once, and the top ten hold roughly 1%. Sequenced here: peripheral blood, sampled 28 days after the second AZD1222 dose. These receptors came from an adult who received the AZD1222 COVID-19 vaccine.

The CDR3 loop reads CASSPGIGGYTF. CDR3 nucleotides: TGTGCCAGCAGCCCCGGGATAGGCGGCTACACCTTC. The J gene is TRBJ1-2, the V gene TRBV7-8; D remains unclear. V lost 5 bases and J lost 8, with 12 bases in between. CDR1 SGHVS and CDR2 FQNEAQ come from the germline V gene. This CDR3 has 12 amino acids. Looking up the rest from reference TRBV7-8 and TRBJ1-2 gives the full variable domain: GAGVSQSPRYKVAKRGQDVALRCDPISGHVSLFWYQQALGQGPEFLTYFQNEAQLDKSGLPSDRFFAERPEGSVSTLKIQRTQQEDSAVYLCASSPGIGGYTFGSGTRLTVV.

Only a few counts were recorded for this clone. V gene TRBV30 combines with J gene TRBJ1-3; possibly TRBD1 for D (5 bases). CDR1 is GTSNPN, CDR2 SVGIG, per germline (reference sequence). The CDR3 has 14 residues. The ends were cut back, 7 bases at V and 1 base at J, with 14 bases in the middle. The DNA of the CDR3 is TGTGCCTCGGCGCAGGGCCTTTCTGGAAACACCATATATTTT. Protein: CASAQGLSGNTIYF. The variable domain in full, with the rest retrieved from reference TRBV30 and TRBJ1-3, is SQTIHQWPATLVQPVGSPLSLECTVEGTSNPNLYWYRQAAGRGLQLLFYSVGIGQISSEVPQNLSASRPQDRQFILSSKKLLLSDSGFYLCASAQGLSGNTIYFGEGSWLTVV.

The CDR3 is CASSQSSYNSPLHF. The CDR3 DNA reads as TGTGCCAGCAGTCAGAGCTCCTATAATTCACCCCTCCACTTT. The V gene is TRBV2, the J gene TRBJ1-6; D gene uncertain. V lost 5 bases and J lost 0, with 5 bases in between. This CDR3 contains 14 residues. From germline, CDR1 is SNHLY and CDR2 FYNNEI.

V gene TRBV2 combines with J gene TRBJ1-2; 7 bases agree with TRBD1. The CDR3 totals 15 residues. Trimming at V came to 0 bases and at J to 4 bases, leaving 5 bases not matched to a gene. Germline V gene data show CDR1 as SNHLY and CDR2 as FYNNEI. The CDR3 sequence: CASSEAYQGGYGYTF. CDR3 coding DNA: TGTGCCAGCAGTGAAGCTTATCAGGGGGGCTATGGCTACACCTTC.

CDR3 residues: CASSTRVNEQFF. CDR3 nucleotides: TGTGCCAGTAGTACTCGGGTGAATGAGCAGTTCTTC. J is TRBJ2-1 and V is TRBV19; D is unclear. The ends were cut back, 4 bases at V and 7 bases at J, with 8 bases in the middle. The CDR3 runs 12 residues. In germline, CDR1 is LNHDA, CDR2 SQIVND (reference sequence).

The J gene is TRBJ1-2, the V gene TRBV19, with D unresolved. V lost 0 bases and J 8 bases, leaving 19 bases between the germline ends. The CDR3 has 16 amino acids. Per germline, CDR1 LNHDA and CDR2 SQIVND (reference sequence). The CDR3 is CASSIDITASQQGYTF. DNA of the CDR3: TGTGCCAGTAGTATAGATATAACGGCCAGCCAGCAAGGCTACACCTTC.

The chain employs TRBV5-5 and TRBJ1-1, with D tentatively TRBD1 (6 bases). The V end lost 4 bases, the J end lost 1 base, and 11 bases lay between the germline ends. The CDR3 is made up of 14 amino acids. Germline CDR1 and CDR2: SGHKS and YYEKEE (reference sequence). Here the CDR3 DNA reads TGTGCCAGCAGCGCCGGGGGGGCGAACACTGAAGCTTTCTTT. Encoded protein: CASSAGGANTEAFF.

The gene calls are TRBV5-5 and TRBJ2-7; 7 bases are a match to TRBD1. Germline V CDR1 and CDR2: SGHKS, YYEKEE (reference sequence). CDR3 length: 18 amino acids. V dropped 4 bases and J dropped 0; count of bases not matched to a gene: 16. CDR3 DNA sequence: TGTGCCAGCAGCCCCCTACGCGGACAGGCTTACTTCTCCTACGAGCAGTACTTC. This translates into CASSPLRGQAYFSYEQYF.

V is TRBV5-1 and J is TRBJ2-1, with TRBD2 as a possible D gene (6 bases). Per the germline V gene, CDR1 is SGHRS and CDR2 is YFSETQ. The CDR3 is 18 residues long. Trimming removed 1 base from V and 0 bases from J, with 17 bases in between. The CDR3 here is CASSLRSPSGPSYNEQFF. In DNA, the CDR3 is TGCGCCAGCAGCTTGAGATCCCCAAGCGGGCCCTCCTACAATGAGCAGTTCTTC.

This clone was counted only a few times. This chain connects TRBV3-1 (or the pseudogene TRBV3-2) to TRBJ1-3, with D unclear. Deletions cut 0 bases from V and 0 bases from J, with 6 bases between. From germline, CDR1 is LGHDT and CDR2 YNNKEL (reference sequence). This CDR3 spans 15 amino acids. CDR3 bases: TGTGCCAGCAGCCAAGATTGGGTCTCTGGAAACACCATATATTTT. Its translation: CASSQDWVSGNTIYF.

V gene TRBV9 combines with J gene TRBJ1-3, with D tentatively TRBD1 (6 bases). Trimming removed 7 bases from V and 3 bases from J, with 17 bases in between. Germline V CDR1 and CDR2: SGDLS, YYNGEE. The CDR3 consists of 15 residues. The CDR3 sequence is CASQRMTGGGNTIYF. The CDR3 DNA follows: TGTGCCAGCCAGCGAATGACAGGAGGTGGAAACACCATATATTTT.

The sample holds one count of this clone. This same CDR3 is encoded by further DNA sequences in the sample. The chain couples TRBV29-1 to TRBJ1-5; a possible D gene is TRBD1 (5 bases). Trimming shortened V by 6 bases and J by 5 bases, and 11 bases separated the two germline ends. The CDR3 spans 12 residues. Germline V CDR1 and CDR2: SQVTM, ANQGSEA. CDR3 in amino acids: CSVGARDQPQHF. In DNA, the CDR3 is TGCAGCGTCGGGGCCCGGGATCAGCCCCAGCATTTT.

This clone turned up a few times. This sequence joins TRBV7-8 and TRBJ2-3; TRBD2 agrees at 11 bases. V lost 0 bases and J lost 2; bases outside the gene matches: 1. Germline CDR1 is SGHVS and CDR2 is FQNEAQ. The CDR3 has 16 residues. DNA for the CDR3: TGTGCCAGCAGCTTAGCTAGCGGGGGGGCCACAGATACGCAGTATTTT. Amino acid sequence: CASSLASGGATDTQYF.

The chain combines TRBV3-1 (or the pseudogene TRBV3-2) with TRBJ1-1; no reliable D call. The V and J ends lost 1 base and 1 base respectively, with 10 bases between them. The CDR3 extends over 15 amino acids. Germline CDR1 and CDR2: LGHDT and YNNKEL (reference sequence). This CDR3 is CASSQVSYRNTEAFF. The CDR3 nucleotides read TGTGCCAGCAGCCAAGTGTCTTACAGGAACACTGAAGCTTTCTTT.

This clone was counted a single time. The chain joins TRBV12-3 or TRBV12-4 to TRBJ1-3, with D unresolved. Trimming took 3 bases from V and 6 from J, leaving 6 bases between them. The CDR3 contains 12 residues. CDR3 protein: CASSFQVNTIYF. As DNA, the CDR3 is TGTGCCAGCAGTTTTCAAGTAAACACCATATATTTT.

J is TRBJ1-2 and V is TRBV7-9, with 10 bases aligning to TRBD1. CDR3 size: 18 residues. The V gene's germline CDR1 is SEHNR and CDR2 FQNEAQ (reference sequence). After removal of 1 base from V and 4 bases from J, the junction contained 12 bases not matched to a gene. The CDR3 nucleotides are TGTGCCAGCAGCTTAGGGGTGGCCCGGACAGGGGGTTTCTATGGCTACACCTTC. It specifies CASSLGVARTGGFYGYTF.

The CDR3 here is CASSPLAGTVPANYGYTF. Here the CDR3 DNA reads TGTGCCAGCAGTCCCCTGGCCGGGACAGTCCCAGCTAACTATGGCTACACCTTC. The V gene is TRBV28, the J gene TRBJ1-2; 7 nucleotides align to TRBD1. V was clipped by 5 bases and J by 0 bases; unmatched bases: 15. Germline V CDR1 and CDR2: MDHEN, SYDVKM. The CDR3 totals 18 residues.

The rearrangement joins TRBV2 to TRBJ1-1; 7 positions match TRBD1. CDR3 length equals 15 residues. V trimming: 6 bases; J trimming: 2 bases; junction bases outside the gene matches: 9. The germline CDR1 and CDR2 sequences are SNHLY and FYNNEI. The DNA for the CDR3 is TGTGCCAGCAGGGACGAGGGACAGTTTAACACTGAAGCTTTCTTT. Encoded protein: CASRDEGQFNTEAFF. The entire variable domain, with the rest obtained from reference TRBV2 and TRBJ1-1, is as follows: EPEVTQTPSHQVTQMGQEVILRCVPISNHLYFYWYRQILGQKVEFLVSFYNNEISEKSEIFDDQFSVERPDGSNFTLKIRSTKLEDSAMYFCASRDEGQFNTEAFFGQGTRLTVV.

The gene calls are TRBV5-4 and TRBJ1-6; 7 bases match TRBD1. Unmatched junction bases numbered 11, after V lost 4 bases and J lost 10 bases. Germline V gene sequence: CDR1 SGHNT, CDR2 YYREEE (reference sequence). The CDR3 runs to 15 residues. The DNA for the CDR3 is TGTGCCAGCAGCATTGGTCAGGGGGTGAAATCACCCCTCCACTTT. Residues: CASSIGQGVKSPLHF. Combining the CDR3 with reference TRBV5-4 and TRBJ1-6 gives the whole variable domain ETGVTQSPTHLIKTRGQQVTLRCSSQSGHNTVSWYQQALGQGPQFIFQYYREEENGRGNFPPRFSGLQFPNYSSELNVNALELDDSALYLCASSIGQGVKSPLHFGNGTRLTVT.

Comments on this clone: The same CDR3 can be traced to other DNA sequences in this sample. This chain connects TRBV6-2 or TRBV6-3 to TRBJ2-3; D gene unclear. V lost 0 bases and J lost 5, with 6 bases in between. Germline CDR1 is MNHEY and CDR2 is SVGEGT. This CDR3 has 13 amino acids. This CDR3 is CASSYSGVDTQYF. The CDR3 DNA is TGTGCCAGCAGTTACTCGGGTGTAGATACGCAGTATTTT.

This chain uses TRBV11-2 with TRBJ2-7; D remains unclear. Germline assignment: CDR1 SGHAT and CDR2 FQNNGV. The length of the CDR3 is 12 residues. V lost 1 base, J lost 7 bases, and 8 bases lay in between. This CDR3 is CASSLGNGEQYF. The CDR3 DNA sequence: TGTGCCAGCAGCTTAGGGAACGGGGAGCAGTACTTC.

J is TRBJ1-1 and V is TRBV27; D uncertain. The germline V gene encodes CDR1 MNHEY and CDR2 SMNVEV (reference sequence). The CDR3 is 13 residues long. Trimming pared 6 bases from V and 1 base from J, leaving 9 bases between. As DNA, the CDR3 is TGTGCCAGCAGGGACGGGCAGAACACTGAAGCTTTCTTT. It codes for CASRDGQNTEAFF.

V usage is TRBV5-1 and J usage is TRBJ1-1; weak D call: TRBD1 (5 bases). The germline V gene encodes CDR1 SGHRS and CDR2 YFSETQ. The CDR3 extends over 17 amino acids. The germline V and J ends were trimmed by 2 bases and 1 base, with 18 bases remaining between them. The CDR3 loop reads CASSFLSGTVKNTEAFF. As DNA, the CDR3 is TGCGCCAGCAGCTTTCTCTCCGGGACCGTCAAGAACACTGAAGCTTTCTTT.

The chain couples TRBV6-4 to TRBJ2-5; 13 bases fit TRBD2. Germline values: CDR1 MRHNA, CDR2 SNTAGT. Trimming cost V 6 bases and J 3 bases; bases outside gene matches: 4. There are 15 residues in the CDR3. The CDR3 loop reads CASSVLAGGEETQYF. CDR3 nucleotides: TGTGCCAGCAGCGTACTAGCGGGGGGGGAAGAGACCCAGTACTTC.

This rearrangement joins TRBV5-4 to TRBJ2-7, with 7 bases that match TRBD1. V lost 4 bases, J lost 1 base, and 11 bases stayed unmatched. Germline V CDR1 and CDR2: SGHNT, YYREEE (reference sequence). This CDR3 has 16 amino acids. DNA of the CDR3: TGTGCCAGCAGCCTCAAATGGGGGACAGAGTCCTACGAGCAGTACTTC. This codes for CASSLKWGTESYEQYF.

This clone was observed a few times. The chain is built from TRBV18 and TRBJ1-5; 7 bases line up with TRBD1. This CDR3 is 15 amino acids long. V dropped 1 base and J dropped 2; count of bases not matched to a gene: 2. CDR1 and CDR2 (germline): KGHSH, LQKENI. CDR3 in amino acids: CASSPQGQGNQPQHF. The CDR3 bases are TGTGCCAGCTCACCACAAGGACAGGGCAATCAGCCCCAGCATTTT.

The chain joins TRBV4-2 to TRBJ2-1; 12 bases are shared with TRBD2. Per the germline V gene, CDR1 is LGHNA and CDR2 is YNFKEQ. J gave up 8 bases and V 3 bases, and 8 bases lay outside the gene matches. CDR3 size: 16 residues. The CDR3: CASSQQLAGGIDEQFF. CDR3 in DNA: TGTGCCAGCAGCCAGCAACTAGCGGGGGGTATCGATGAGCAGTTCTTC.

J is TRBJ2-5 and V is TRBV2; D is unresolved. CDR1 and CDR2 (germline): SNHLY, FYNNEI. This CDR3 comprises 11 residues. V was trimmed by 7 bases and J by 7 bases, leaving 10 bases between them. The CDR3 spells CASNPPGTQYF. CDR3 sequence (DNA): TGTGCCAGCAATCCTCCCGGGACCCAGTACTTC.

This chain links TRBV7-2 with TRBJ2-3; no clear D. CDR1 is SGHTA and CDR2 is FQGNSA in the germline V gene. This CDR3 has 14 residues. The V end lost 1 base, the J end lost 4 bases, and 9 bases lay between the germline ends. Written as DNA, the CDR3 is TGTGCCAGCAGCTTAGGGCTAGTGCCAGATACGCAGTATTTT. Its translation is CASSLGLVPDTQYF.